The table lists the clone carrying this TCR beta chain with a few counts. Its antigen is unknown. This sample stems from a study of T cells after yellow fever vaccination. TCRdb re-analysed the 5' RACE reads in MiXCR, keeping a single row per CDR3 protein. This table has about 340,000 distinct CDR3 sequences, approximately 12% appearing once. After removal of 3 bases from V and 10 bases from J, the junction contained 0 bases not matched to a gene. This CDR3 region has 13 residues. Looked up from germline, CDR1 is KGHSH and CDR2 is LQKENI. Study observations and caveats: A weaker secondary response peaked on day 5, the primary on day 15. Among all clonotypes, a small share was observed in both CD4 and CD8 compartments.

J is TRBJ2-1 and V is TRBV18; 13 nucleotides align to TRBD2. The sequence came from a man younger than 30 who received the YFV17D yellow fever vaccine. The sequencing here drew on CD4+ T cells sorted from PBMCs, taken 15 days after the yellow fever booster vaccination. CDR3 region: CASSPTSGGEQFF. The CDR3 nucleotides read TGTGCCAGCTCACCGACTAGCGGGGGGGAGCAGTTCTTC.